This record covers a single TCR beta chain. The CDR3 has 15 residues. The germline CDR1 and CDR2 sequences are MNHEY and SVGAGI. Trimming took 0 bases from V and 3 from J, leaving 11 bases between them. Per the authors' pipeline: Reference gene primers were amplified, and this amplification served to estimate nucleated cell counts. Assay: immunoSEQ multiplex PCR; the TCRdb copy retains only in-frame clones and omits some. The DNA was the basis for D and trimming; V, J and clone size are from that table. The table records 70,000 or so clones, roughly 84% of them present only once. This entry comes from a study of blood T cell repertoires in COVID-19. Study-level information: There were acute and convalescent COVID-19 samples, and they came from the United States, Italy and Spain. Sample material is recorded as cDNA or gDNA derived from T cells, B-cell-depleted T cells, or PBMCs.

Input material: peripheral blood. V usage is TRBV6-5 and J usage is TRBJ1-1, with a weak D call TRBD1 (5 bases). The clonotype originates from a woman between 18 and 29 years old with acute or convalescent COVID-19. CDR3 DNA: TGTGCCAGCAGTTACTCGGGGGGACGGGACACTGAAGCTTTCTTT. Its protein is CASSYSGGRDTEAFF.